This T cell receptor (beta chain) appears in the sequencing data of a study of OX40 agonist ivuxolimab in advanced cancers. Study as a whole: Prior anti-PD-1, anti-PD-L1 or anti-CTLA-4 therapy did not bar entry, and more than 35% had some.

Clones were read by immunoSEQ multiplex PCR, and TCRdb kept only the in-frame ones, dropping some. The sample contains 50,000 to 75,000 clones, 83% of which appear only once. This CDR3 spans 16 amino acids. CDR1 is SEHNR, CDR2 FQNEAQ, per germline (reference sequence). Trimming took off 8 bases at V and 5 bases at J, with 21 bases between the two ends. Study results and limitations: Expanded clones were, on average, more numerous among CD8+ T cells than CD4+.

About this clone itself: Antigen specificity is unknown.

The source material was CD4+ or CD8+ T cells sorted from blood, sampled in a trial of the OX40 agonist ivuxolimab. This chain joins TRBV7-9 and TRBJ2-2; D is possibly TRBD1 or TRBD2 (6 bases each). The sequence came from an adult with an advanced solid tumor such as melanoma, head and neck, liver or kidney cancer. DNA of the CDR3: TGTGCCAGCGGGGGGCACAGACGACTGGAAACCGGGGAGCTGTTTTTT. Translating it yields CASGGHRRLETGELFF.